Listed below are T cell receptor beta chains from one sample, sequenced in a study of blood T cell repertoires in COVID-19. TCRdb's table, derived via immunoSEQ multiplex PCR, lists solely in-frame clones and lacks some. The profile shows over 65,000 clones, about 92% of them singletons. The sequenced sample was peripheral blood. These receptors were obtained from a human donor in a cohort sampled during active COVID-19. Both conserved end residues are part of each CDR3. The D gene is left open where the match is weak. Clone size is not always given. Where it is, it says once, few, many or a class for expanded clones.

size	V	J	D	DNA	CDR3
.	TRBV7-2	TRBJ2-2	.	TGTGCCAGCAGCCCGCCGCCGGTGACTACTACCGGGGAGCTGTTTTTT	CASSPPPVTTTGELFF
.	TRBV7-9	TRBJ2-7	.	TGTGCCAGCAGTCCCCGGCGGACTGATCACCTTCTTATCTCCTACGAGCAGTACTTC	CASSPRRTDHLLISYEQYF
.	TRBV18	TRBJ2-2	TRBD2	TGTGCCAGCTCACCTCGGGAGGGGGACACCGGGGAGCTGTTTTTT	CASSPREGDTGELFF
.	TRBV27	TRBJ2-7	.	TGTGCCAGCAGGGGGCGGGATTGGAGCTACGAGCAGTACTTC	CASRGRDWSYEQYF
.	TRBV7-2	TRBJ2-7	.	TGTGCCAGCAGCTTATGGCGGAAGGCGGGCTACGAGCAGTACTTC	CASSLWRKAGYEQYF
.	TRBV9	TRBJ1-2	.	TGTGCCAGCAGCAACTTTGGGGGGAACTATGGCTACACCTTC	CASSNFGGNYGYTF
.	TRBV2	TRBJ2-5	.	TGTGCCAGCAGTGAAAGCCCTTCGGACACGGCGAAGACCCAGTACTTC	CASSESPSDTAKTQYF
.	TRBV4-1	TRBJ2-5	.	TGCGCCAGCAGCCAAGGTCAGGGCCAAGTAGAGACCCAGTACTTC	CASSQGQGQVETQYF
.	TRBV28	TRBJ1-2	TRBD1	TGTGCCAGCAGTTTCAGGACAGGCGCTTTACCTACAGCTAACTATGGCTACACCTTC	CASSFRTGALPTANYGYTF
.	TRBV13	TRBJ2-1	.	TGTGCCAGCAGCTTAGTGGGACTTAGCTCCTACAATGAGCAGTTCTTC	CASSLVGLSSYNEQFF
.	TRBV20-1	TRBJ2-1	.	TGCAGTGGCTACGAGCTGAATGAGCAGTTCTTC	CSGYELNEQFF
.	TRBV6-5	TRBJ2-7	TRBD1	TGTGCCAGCAGTTACGGGGACAGGGGTTACGAGCAGTACTTC	CASSYGDRGYEQYF
.	TRBV28	TRBJ2-1	.	TGTGCCAGCAGTTTACCCGGTTACAATGAGCAGTTCTTC	CASSLPGYNEQFF
few	TRBV27	TRBJ2-3	TRBD2	TGTGCCAGCAGCTCCGGGGGGTATTCGCAGTATTTT	CASSSGGYSQYF
.	TRBV3-1/TRBV3-2	TRBJ2-5	.	TGTGCCAGCAGCCGGGGGCTCATACAAGAGACCCAGTACTTC	CASSRGLIQETQYF
.	TRBV19	TRBJ2-7	.	TGTGCCAGTAGTATGAAGGGGGGGTACTACGAGCAGTACTTC	CASSMKGGYYEQYF
.	TRBV9	TRBJ2-7	TRBD2	TGTGCCAGCAGCCCCTCGGGGGGGCTCTACGAGCAGTACTTC	CASSPSGGLYEQYF
.	TRBV7-2	TRBJ1-2	.	TGTGCCAGCAGCTTAGCTGCGGGGCCCAACTATGGCTACACCTTC	CASSLAAGPNYGYTF
.	TRBV3-1/TRBV3-2	TRBJ2-3	TRBD2	TGTGCCAGCAGCCAGGTTAGGAGCGGGAGGGGCACAGATACGCAGTATTTT	CASSQVRSGRGTDTQYF
.	TRBV29-1	TRBJ2-3	TRBD2	TGCAGCGTTGAGGCAAGGACTAGCGGGTCTCCAGATACGCAGTATTTT	CSVEARTSGSPDTQYF
.	TRBV7-9	TRBJ2-3	.	TGTGCCAGCAGCTTTAGACAGCCTAGCACAGATACGCAGTATTTT	CASSFRQPSTDTQYF
.	TRBV19	TRBJ1-3	.	TGTGCCAGTAGTCAACAGAATGGAAACACCATATATTTT	CASSQQNGNTIYF